This is a list of T cell receptor beta chains from one sample in a study of T cells in Graves' hyperthyroidism and ophthalmopathy. One entry per CDR3 protein, called by TCRdb with MiXCR from the multiplex PCR reads. This repertoire shows under 800,000 distinct CDR3 sequences, approximately 14% found once; its top ten account for roughly 10%. The sequenced material came from blood. These receptor sequences come from a woman aged 18 to 35 with Graves' hyperthyroidism. CDR3s include the opening cysteine and the closing phenylalanine or tryptophan. D genes are given only for firm matches. Only part of the rows carry a size: once, few, many, or a class if the clone is expanded.

clone_size | j_call | d_call | v_call | cdr3_length | cdr3_aa | cdr3_nt
- | TRBJ2-2 | - | TRBV7-9 | 14 | CASSLDLGNGELFF | TGTGCCAGCAGCTTGGACCTGGGTAACGGGGAGCTGTTTTTT
many | TRBJ1-2 | TRBD1 | TRBV20-1 | 12 | CSAIRTGYGYTF | TGCAGTGCTATTCGGACAGGGTATGGCTACACCTTC
- | TRBJ2-3 | TRBD2 | TRBV6-6 | 17 | CASSYSIAGEASDTQYF | TGTGCCAGCAGTTACTCGATAGCGGGAGAGGCTTCAGATACGCAGTATTTT
- | TRBJ2-7 | - | TRBV4-1 | 18 | CASSQDSLVGFGSYEQYF | TGCGCCAGCAGCCAAGACTCTCTAGTTGGGTTCGGGAGCTACGAGCAGTACTTC
many | TRBJ1-1 | TRBD1 | TRBV6-1 | 16 | CASSKNSDRANTEAFF | TGTGCCAGTTCGAAAAATTCGGACAGGGCGAACACTGAAGCTTTCTTT
many | TRBJ2-1 | TRBD2 | TRBV6-2/TRBV6-3 | 14 | CAIATSGDYNEQFF | TGTGCCATCGCGACTAGCGGAGATTACAATGAGCAGTTCTTC
- | TRBJ1-5 | - | TRBV6-5 | 13 | CASSYPSGGPQHF | TGTGCCAGCAGTTACCCCAGCGGGGGGCCCCAGCATTTT
many | TRBJ1-5 | - | TRBV19 | 16 | CASSMRARPQNQPQHF | TGTGCCAGTAGTATGCGGGCGCGGCCCCAGAATCAGCCCCAGCATTTT
many | TRBJ2-1 | TRBD2 | TRBV11-2 | 18 | CVSSLEGLAGGIYNEQFF | TGTGTCAGCAGCTTAGAGGGACTAGCGGGAGGTATTTACAATGAGCAGTTCTTC
- | TRBJ2-3 | - | TRBV24-1 | 16 | CATSDPGMEATGTQYF | TGTGCCACCAGTGATCCAGGAATGGAAGCCACAGGTACGCAGTATTTT
few | TRBJ2-7 | - | TRBV29-1 | 14 | CSVVGNSESHEQYF | TGCAGCGTTGTAGGGAATAGCGAGTCTCACGAGCAGTACTTC
many | TRBJ2-2 | - | TRBV28 | 16 | CASSPPTGGYTGELFF | TGTGCCAGCAGTCCGCCCACAGGAGGATACACCGGGGAGCTGTTTTTT
many | TRBJ2-7 | TRBD1 | TRBV20-1 | 14 | CSALDRDSPYEQYF | TGCAGTGCTTTGGACCGGGACAGTCCCTACGAGCAGTACTTC
- | TRBJ1-6 | - | TRBV28 | 18 | CASSPSTQGGPYNSPLHF | TGTGCCAGCAGCCCCTCCACACAGGGTGGACCCTATAATTCACCCCTCCACTTT
- | TRBJ1-1 | - | TRBV18 | 14 | CASSPGNRVGEAFF | TGTGCCAGCTCACCAGGGAACAGGGTTGGTGAAGCTTTCTTT
many | TRBJ1-1 | - | TRBV5-4 | 13 | CASSLESRTEAFF | TGTGCCAGCAGCTTGGAGTCGCGGACTGAAGCTTTCTTT
- | TRBJ1-1 | - | TRBV12-3/TRBV12-4 | 17 | CASSLAGRFEVNTEAFF | TGTGCCAGCAGTTTAGCAGGCCGGTTTGAGGTTAACACTGAAGCTTTCTTT
- | TRBJ1-1 | - | TRBV7-2 | 15 | CASSTWTLGPAEAFF | TGTGCCAGCAGCACCTGGACACTCGGTCCCGCTGAAGCTTTCTTT
- | TRBJ1-4 | TRBD1 | TRBV7-9 | 14 | CASSPGRGGEKLFF | TGTGCCAGCAGCCCAGGCAGGGGGGGTGAAAAACTGTTTTTT
- | TRBJ2-7 | TRBD1 | TRBV20-1 | 15 | CSARDGHRGRDEQYF | TGCAGTGCTAGGGACGGACACAGGGGGCGGGACGAGCAGTACTTC
many | TRBJ2-7 | - | TRBV28 | 16 | CASNENSGYRSYEQYF | TGTGCCAGCAACGAGAATTCAGGGTATCGGTCCTACGAGCAGTACTTC
many | TRBJ2-1 | - | TRBV3-1 | 16 | CASSQALSDSYNEQFF | TGTGCCAGCAGCCAAGCGCTCTCGGACAGCTACAATGAGCAGTTCTTC
- | TRBJ1-5 | TRBD1 | TRBV30 | 17 | CAWSVQQGANGNQPQHF | TGTGCCTGGAGTGTACAGCAGGGGGCGAATGGCAATCAGCCCCAGCATTTT
few | TRBJ2-1 | TRBD2 | TRBV9 | 15 | CASSVGGRGYNEQFF | TGTGCCAGCAGCGTAGGCGGGAGGGGCTACAATGAGCAGTTCTTC
many | TRBJ2-3 | - | TRBV11-2 | 17 | CASSFPRQPNLLDTQYF | TGTGCCAGCAGCTTTCCCAGACAGCCCAATCTTTTGGATACGCAGTATTTT
many | TRBJ1-5 | - | TRBV12-3/TRBV12-4 | 15 | CASSLTGQSNQPQHF | TGTGCCAGCAGCCTGACAGGCCAGAGCAATCAGCCCCAGCATTTT
many | TRBJ2-7 | TRBD2 | TRBV10-2 | 15 | CASRLSLAGGPKQYF | TGCGCCAGCAGATTATCGTTAGCGGGAGGACCCAAGCAGTACTTC
many | TRBJ2-7 | - | TRBV6-2/TRBV6-3 | 13 | CASSYSLGHEQYF | TGTGCCAGCAGTTACTCCCTCGGCCACGAGCAGTACTTC
many | TRBJ2-2 | - | TRBV6-5 | 14 | CASSYSRETGELFF | TGTGCCAGCAGTTACTCTCGGGAAACCGGGGAGCTGTTTTTT
once | TRBJ2-1 | TRBD2 | TRBV11-2 | 18 | CASSLDGGLAGGPVEQFF | TGTGCCAGCAGCTTAGATGGGGGACTAGCGGGAGGGCCCGTTGAGCAGTTCTTC
many | TRBJ1-1 | - | TRBV11-2 | 17 | CASSSPAGGLRNTEAFF | TGTGCCAGCAGCTCCCCTGCGGGGGGGCTTAGGAACACTGAAGCTTTCTTT
- | TRBJ2-1 | - | TRBV9 | 15 | CASTQSLARYNEQFF | TGTGCCAGCACCCAGTCCCTAGCGCGTTACAATGAGCAGTTCTTC
few | TRBJ1-1 | - | TRBV5-6 | 14 | CASSRGGAQGEAFF | TGTGCCAGCAGCCGCGGAGGGGCGCAAGGTGAAGCTTTCTTT
- | TRBJ1-2 | - | TRBV2 | 16 | CASSDLQHEANYGYTF | TGTGCCAGCAGTGATTTACAACACGAAGCTAACTATGGCTACACCTTC
- | TRBJ2-7 | TRBD1 | TRBV28 | 14 | CASRPGQGVYEQYF | TGTGCCAGCAGGCCGGGACAGGGAGTCTACGAGCAGTACTTC
many | TRBJ2-7 | - | TRBV2 | 15 | CASSENSIITYEQYF | TGTGCCAGCAGTGAAAATTCAATAATAACCTACGAGCAGTACTTC
few | TRBJ2-7 | TRBD1 | TRBV5-1 | 14 | CASSSRGQVHEQYF | TGCGCCAGCAGCAGCAGGGGGCAGGTCCACGAGCAGTACTTC
many | TRBJ2-1 | - | TRBV28 | 13 | CASSFRGQSLSFF | TGTGCCAGCAGTTTCCGGGGCCAGAGTCTGTCGTTCTTC
many | TRBJ2-7 | - | TRBV20-1 | 13 | CSARTASAYEQYF | TGCAGTGCTAGAACTGCTAGCGCCTACGAGCAGTACTTC
few | TRBJ2-1 | TRBD2 | TRBV6-1 | 16 | CASSMGGGPPYNEQFF | TGTGCCAGCAGTATGGGGGGAGGGCCCCCTTACAATGAGCAGTTCTTC
many | TRBJ1-5 | TRBD1 | TRBV2 | 14 | CASGDRDGIQPQHF | TGTGCCAGCGGTGACAGGGACGGGATTCAGCCCCAGCATTTT